The TCR beta chain under discussion was sequenced for a study of Tregs in tolerant kidney transplant recipients. Assay used: immunoSEQ multiplex PCR; TCRdb lists only in-frame clones, some missing. The profile shows about 69,000 clones, about 88% of them singletons. V lost 3 bases to trimming and J lost 2 bases, with 11 bases between them. Germline CDR1 and CDR2: LNHDA and SQIVND (reference sequence). The CDR3 totals 14 residues. Thawed PBMCs were FACS-sorted into unstimulated CD4+CD25+CD127- regulatory T cells, CD4+CD25- non-regulatory cells, CD4 and CD8 cells. The sequenced sample was CD4+ T cells from blood, obtained before the transplant. This receptor was identified in a human donor who received a combined kidney and bone marrow transplant. J is TRBJ2-7 and V is TRBV19; the D gene is possibly TRBD2 (5 bases). The CDR3 region has the DNA TGTGCCAGTAGTATGAGGGCTAAGGCCTACGAGCAGTACTTC. Protein product: CASSMRAKAYEQYF.